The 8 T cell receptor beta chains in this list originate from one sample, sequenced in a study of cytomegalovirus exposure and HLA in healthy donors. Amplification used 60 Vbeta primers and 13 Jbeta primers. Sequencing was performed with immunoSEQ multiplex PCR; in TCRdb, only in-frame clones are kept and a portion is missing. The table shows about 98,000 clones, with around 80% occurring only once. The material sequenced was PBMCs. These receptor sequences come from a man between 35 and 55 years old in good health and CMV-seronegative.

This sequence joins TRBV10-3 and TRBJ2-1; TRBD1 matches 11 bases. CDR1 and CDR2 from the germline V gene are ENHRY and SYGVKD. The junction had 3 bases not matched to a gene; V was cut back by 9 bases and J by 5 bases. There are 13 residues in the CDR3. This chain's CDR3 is CAIPGQGDNEQFF. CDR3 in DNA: TGTGCCATTCCGGGACAGGGGGACAATGAGCAGTTCTTC.

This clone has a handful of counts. CDR3 nucleotides: TGTGCCAGCAGTTTTACGGGGGACGGAATCTATGGCTACACCTTC. It yields the protein CASSFTGDGIYGYTF. The rearrangement joins TRBV27 to TRBJ1-2, with a tentative D call TRBD1 (5 bases). This CDR3 is 15 amino acids long. The V gene lost 3 bases and the J gene lost 4 bases, with 15 bases spanning the gap. Germline CDR1 MNHEY, CDR2 SMNVEV (reference sequence).

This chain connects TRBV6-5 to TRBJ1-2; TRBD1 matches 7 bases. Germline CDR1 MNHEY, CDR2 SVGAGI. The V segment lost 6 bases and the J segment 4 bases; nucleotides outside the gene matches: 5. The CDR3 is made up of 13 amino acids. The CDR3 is CASSRTGAYGYTF. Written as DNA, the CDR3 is TGTGCCAGCAGCCGAACAGGGGCCTATGGCTACACCTTC.

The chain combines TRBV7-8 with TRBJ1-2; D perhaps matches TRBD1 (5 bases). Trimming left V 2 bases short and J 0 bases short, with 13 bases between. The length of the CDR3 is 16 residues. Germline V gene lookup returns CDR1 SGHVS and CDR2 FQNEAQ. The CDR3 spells CASSLISSRANYGYTF. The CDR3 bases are TGTGCCAGCAGCTTAATATCGTCCAGGGCTAACTATGGCTACACCTTC.

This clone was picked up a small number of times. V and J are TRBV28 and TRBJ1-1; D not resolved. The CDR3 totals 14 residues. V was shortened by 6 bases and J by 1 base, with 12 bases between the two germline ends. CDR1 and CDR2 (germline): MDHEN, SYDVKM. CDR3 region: CASSSMAGNTEAFF. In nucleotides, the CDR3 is TGTGCCAGCAGCTCGATGGCAGGGAACACTGAAGCTTTCTTT.

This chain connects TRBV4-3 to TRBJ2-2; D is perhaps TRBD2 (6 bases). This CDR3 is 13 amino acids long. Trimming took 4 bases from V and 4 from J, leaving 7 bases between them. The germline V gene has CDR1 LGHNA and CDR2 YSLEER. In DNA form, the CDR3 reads TGCGCCAGCAGCCCGACTAGCACCGGGGAGCTGTTTTTT. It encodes CASSPTSTGELFF.

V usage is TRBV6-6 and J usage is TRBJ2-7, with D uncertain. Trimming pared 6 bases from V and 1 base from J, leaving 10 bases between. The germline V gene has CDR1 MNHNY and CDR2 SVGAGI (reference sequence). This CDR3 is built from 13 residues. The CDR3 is CASSAGGSYEQYF. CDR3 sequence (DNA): TGTGCCAGCAGCGCCGGCGGTTCCTACGAGCAGTACTTC.

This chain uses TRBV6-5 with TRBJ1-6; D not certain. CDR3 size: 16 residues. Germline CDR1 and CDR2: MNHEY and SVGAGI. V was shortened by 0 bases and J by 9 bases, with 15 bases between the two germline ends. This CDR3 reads CASSYSSADLSSPLHF. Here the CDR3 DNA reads TGTGCCAGCAGTTACTCATCGGCGGATCTGAGTTCACCCCTCCACTTT.